These 27 T cell receptor beta chains originate from one sample sequenced in a study of T cell repertoires in cytomegalovirus infection. TCRdb re-called the reads with MiXCR, one entry per CDR3 protein. The table records more than 85,000 distinct CDR3 sequences, more than 20% of them present only once. Sample: CD8+ T cells from PBMCs. The receptors here all came from a human donor in good health (CMV status not recorded). Some clones in this sample may be carry-over from other donors' samples.

The table lists this clonotype with many counts. V is TRBV11-2 and J is TRBJ1-1; D is unclear. Germline assignment: CDR1 SGHAT and CDR2 FQNNGV. Trimming took 5 bases from V and 0 from J, leaving 7 bases between them. There are 13 residues in the CDR3. The CDR3 region has the DNA TGTGCCAGCAGCCTTACAGTGAACACTGAAGCTTTCTTT. Its translation is CASSLTVNTEAFF. Using reference TRBV11-2 and TRBJ1-1 for the parts outside the CDR3, the full variable domain is EAGVAQSPRYKIIEKRQSVAFWCNPISGHATLYWYQQILGQGPKLLIQFQNNGVVDDSQLPKDRFSAERLKGVDSTLKIQPAKLEDSAVYLCASSLTVNTEAFFGQGTRLTVV.

V gene TRBV7-6 combines with J gene TRBJ2-1, with 10 bases aligning to TRBD2. Germline V gene lookup returns CDR1 SGHVS and CDR2 FNYEAQ. V gave up 1 base and J gave up 9 bases; unmatched junction bases: 15. There are 18 residues in the CDR3. In DNA, the CDR3 is TGTGCCAGCAGCTTAGAAGGTTTCCGGACTAGCGGAGGGATTGAGCAGTTCTTC. Residues: CASSLEGFRTSGGIEQFF.

In its sample, this clonotype was seen a few times. This chain connects TRBV6-1 to TRBJ2-1; 9 bases are shared with TRBD1. The CDR3 spans 17 residues. The junction had 7 bases not matched to a gene; V was cut back by 2 bases and J by 2 bases. Germline CDR1 reads MNHNS; CDR2 reads SASEGT. The CDR3 sequence is CASSEKSWDRAYNEQFF. In nucleotides, the CDR3 is TGTGCCAGCAGTGAAAAATCCTGGGACAGGGCCTACAATGAGCAGTTCTTC.

This clonotype was counted many times. The chain employs TRBV7-6 and TRBJ2-1; 7 bases line up with TRBD2. Trimming cost V 2 bases and J 5 bases; bases outside gene matches: 12. The CDR3 loop spans 17 amino acids. The germline CDR1 and CDR2 sequences are SGHVS and FNYEAQ. CDR3 bases: TGTGCCAGCAGCTTAAGGTTGGGCGGGAGCGGAAACAATGAGCAGTTCTTC. It encodes CASSLRLGGSGNNEQFF.

As DNA, the CDR3 is TGTGCCAGCAGCTTACCCACTCCGAGGGGTTCATTCAATGAGCAGTTCTTC. The encoded protein is CASSLPTPRGSFNEQFF. The chain joins TRBV7-9 to TRBJ2-1; D tentatively reads TRBD1 or TRBD2 (5 bases each). The CDR3 is 17 residues long. Looked up from germline, CDR1 is SEHNR and CDR2 is FQNEAQ (reference sequence). V was clipped by 2 bases and J by 6 bases, with 20 bases between them. Full variable domain (outside the CDR3, taken from reference TRBV7-9 and TRBJ2-1): DTGVSQNPRHKITKRGQNVTFRCDPISEHNRLYWYRQTLGQGPEFLTYFQNEAQLEKSRLLSDRFSAERPKGSFSTLEIQRTEQGDSAMYLCASSLPTPRGSFNEQFFGPGTRLTVL.

The chain is built from TRBV25-1 and TRBJ1-1; D unresolved. V was cut by 6 bases and J by 7 bases, with 15 bases left in between. This CDR3 is 13 amino acids long. Germline V gene lookup returns CDR1 MGHDK and CDR2 SYGVNS. The CDR3 sequence: CASSQTSQIEAFF. The CDR3 nucleotides are TGTGCCAGCAGCCAAACGTCTCAAATTGAAGCTTTCTTT. The variable domain in full, completed from reference TRBV25-1 and TRBJ1-1, reads EADIYQTPRYLVIGTGKKITLECSQTMGHDKMYWYQQDPGMELHLIHYSYGVNSTEKGDLSSESTVSRIRTEHFPLTLESARPSHTSQYLCASSQTSQIEAFFGQGTRLTVV.

Worth noting for this clonotype: The junction departs from the called germline gene at one end, perhaps through a read error. V and J are TRBV11-2 and TRBJ2-4, with D uncertain. Germline CDR1 reads SGHAT; CDR2 reads FQNNGV. The CDR3 runs 15 residues. CDR3 protein: CASSSHTGAKSIQYF. CDR3 nucleotides: TGTGCCAGCAGCTCCCACACTGGAGCCAAAAGCATTCAGTACTTC.

This clonotype was detected many times. The chain combines TRBV10-3 with TRBJ1-2; 9 bases align to TRBD1. This CDR3 region has 14 residues. CDR1 ENHRY and CDR2 SYGVKD come from the germline V gene. V trimming: 7 bases; J trimming: 3 bases; junction bases outside the gene matches: 6. The CDR3 protein is CAIKPGQGYYGYTF. The CDR3 region has the DNA TGTGCCATCAAACCGGGACAGGGCTACTATGGCTACACCTTC.

This sequence joins TRBV30 and TRBJ1-1; TRBD1 might be the D (5 bases). The CDR3 consists of 13 residues. Germline CDR1 and CDR2: GTSNPN and SVGIG (reference sequence). V lost 3 bases, J lost 5 bases, and 13 bases lay in between. CDR3 nucleotides: TGTGCCTGGAGGCCCGGGGGGGGGACTGAAGCTTTCTTT. It codes for CAWRPGGGTEAFF.

Remarks on this clonotype: This sequence may be a read error, since a much larger clone differs from it by one base. This chain connects TRBV19 to TRBJ1-2; no reliable D call. The germline V gene encodes CDR1 LNHDA and CDR2 SQIVND (reference sequence). The CDR3 runs 12 residues. CDR3 sequence: CTSSIGVYGYTF. The DNA for the CDR3 is TGTACCAGTAGTATCGGGGTCTATGGCTACACCTTC.

This clonotype was observed a handful of times. The J gene is TRBJ2-2, the V gene TRBV24-1; 7 nucleotides line up with TRBD2. The V gene's germline CDR1 is KGHDR and CDR2 SFDVKD. This CDR3 spans 16 amino acids. V was clipped by 9 bases and J by 1 base; unmatched bases: 10. For the CDR3, the DNA is TGTGCCACCGGGGGGGGTGTATTCGGGAACACCGGGGAGCTGTTTTTT. This sequence encodes CATGGGVFGNTGELFF.

In its sample, this clonotype is medium-sized (0.01 to 0.1%). The V and J genes are TRBV10-3 and TRBJ2-1; maybe TRBD2 (6 bases). Trimming took off 0 bases at V and 1 base at J, with 10 bases between the two ends. Germline CDR1 is ENHRY and CDR2 is SYGVKD. This CDR3 comprises 16 residues. The CDR3 region has the DNA TGTGCCATCAGTGAGTCGATGGCGGGGTCCTACAATGAGCAGTTCTTC. Translated: CAISESMAGSYNEQFF.

This clonotype has a count of ten or more. V gene TRBV12-3 or TRBV12-4 combines with J gene TRBJ2-7; D gene unclear. V lost 6 bases and J 6 bases, leaving 12 bases between the germline ends. The CDR3 length is 12 residues. The CDR3 reads CASSPTVTEQYF. For the CDR3, the DNA is TGTGCCAGCAGCCCCACAGTTACCGAGCAGTACTTC.

The chain has TRBV6-2 or TRBV6-3 and TRBJ1-1; unclear D gene. The CDR3 spans 16 residues. Germline V gives CDR1 MNHEY, CDR2 SVGEGT. Trimming shortened V by 0 bases and J by 5 bases, and 16 bases separated the two germline ends. CDR3 DNA sequence: TGTGCCAGCAGTTACTCCTTTTACCGAGGTGGTACTGAAGCTTTCTTT. Encoded protein: CASSYSFYRGGTEAFF.

The chain uses TRBV15 and TRBJ1-5; the D is unclear. Germline CDR1 and CDR2: LNHNV and YYDKDF (reference sequence). This CDR3 spans 15 amino acids. V lost 3 bases to trimming and J lost 8 bases, with 17 bases between them. The CDR3 nucleotides are TGTGCCACCAGCAGCCTTGATTCAGTGACCAAGCCCCAGCATTTT. This gives the protein CATSSLDSVTKPQHF.

This clonotype was counted at least ten times. The gene calls are TRBV7-9 and TRBJ2-2; D not certain. The V end was cut by 5 bases, the J end by 4 bases, with 8 bases between. This CDR3 is 13 amino acids long. Germline CDR1 reads SEHNR; CDR2 reads FQNEAQ (reference sequence). The CDR3, as DNA: TGTGCCAGCAGCCCCCCGGGCACCGGGGAGCTGTTTTTT. Translation gives CASSPPGTGELFF.

This clonotype has just a few counts. The chain uses TRBV15 and TRBJ2-5; D may be TRBD1 (5 bases). CDR3 length: 15 amino acids. Germline CDR1 reads LNHNV; CDR2 reads YYDKDF (reference sequence). The germline V and J ends were trimmed by 2 bases and 5 bases, with 15 bases remaining between them. The DNA of the CDR3 is TGTGCCACCAGCAGATCGGACGTGACAGTGGAGACCCAGTACTTC. Protein product: CATSRSDVTVETQYF.

This clonotype was seen a handful of times. This chain uses TRBV4-3 with TRBJ2-7, with 8 bases that match TRBD1. The V segment lost 3 bases and the J segment 2 bases; nucleotides outside the gene matches: 6. Germline lookup yields CDR1 LGHNA and CDR2 YSLEER. This CDR3 comprises 15 residues. CDR3 in amino acids: CASSHDRGAPYEQYF. The CDR3 nucleotides are TGCGCCAGCAGCCACGACAGGGGAGCCCCCTACGAGCAGTACTTC.

The genes are TRBV24-1 and TRBJ2-1, with D hard to call. Germline V CDR1 and CDR2: KGHDR, SFDVKD. The CDR3 consists of 13 residues. Trimming took off 5 bases at V and 6 bases at J, with 10 bases between the two ends. CDR3 amino acids: CATSVGLGNEQFF. The CDR3 DNA reads TGTGCCACCAGTGTCGGGCTGGGCAATGAGCAGTTCTTC.

The V and J genes are TRBV7-9 and TRBJ1-1; D might be TRBD1 (5 bases). CDR1 is SEHNR, CDR2 FQNEAQ, per germline (reference sequence). The V end lost 1 base, the J end lost 1 base, and 10 bases lay between the germline ends. This CDR3 contains 15 residues. The CDR3 here is CASSLVEGTNTEAFF. CDR3 bases: TGTGCCAGCAGCTTAGTGGAAGGGACGAACACTGAAGCTTTCTTT. The variable domain in full, with the rest retrieved from reference TRBV7-9 and TRBJ1-1, is DTGVSQNPRHKITKRGQNVTFRCDPISEHNRLYWYRQTLGQGPEFLTYFQNEAQLEKSRLLSDRFSAERPKGSFSTLEIQRTEQGDSAMYLCASSLVEGTNTEAFFGQGTRLTVV.

This clonotype was counted at least ten times. This sequence joins TRBV6-2 or TRBV6-3 and TRBJ1-5; D not resolved. The CDR3 covers 14 residues. V lost 11 bases to trimming and J lost 0 bases, with 14 bases between them. Germline V gene data show CDR1 as MNHEY and CDR2 as SVGEGT. The CDR3 sequence: CAPQGEDSNQPQHF. As DNA, the CDR3 is TGTGCCCCCCAAGGAGAGGATAGCAATCAGCCCCAGCATTTT.

V gene TRBV7-2 combines with J gene TRBJ2-3; 11 bases match TRBD2. Germline V gene lookup returns CDR1 SGHTA and CDR2 FQGNSA. V was clipped by 5 bases and J by 2 bases; unmatched bases: 6. This CDR3 is 16 amino acids long. This chain's CDR3 is CASSPGLAGFTDTQYF. CDR3 DNA sequence: TGTGCCAGCAGCCCAGGACTAGCGGGCTTCACAGATACGCAGTATTTT.

The chain has TRBV4-3 and TRBJ2-1; 9 bases agree with TRBD2. The trim removed 1 base at V and 9 bases at J, leaving 7 bases unmatched. In germline, CDR1 is LGHNA, CDR2 YSLEER. This CDR3 is 15 amino acids long. The CDR3: CASSQGLAVVFEQFF. The CDR3 region has the DNA TGCGCCAGCAGCCAAGGACTAGCGGTGGTTTTTGAGCAGTTCTTC.

This sequence joins TRBV6-2 or TRBV6-3 and TRBJ2-2; D is ambiguous. CDR1 and CDR2 (germline): MNHEY, SVGEGT. Trimming pared 10 bases from V and 4 bases from J, leaving 10 bases between. CDR3 length: 12 residues. CDR3 residues: CATPGRTGELFF. The CDR3, as DNA: TGTGCCACACCCGGGCGCACCGGGGAGCTGTTTTTT.

In its sample, this clonotype was seen once. With a much larger clone just one base away, this may be a read error. The chain recombines TRBV7-9 with TRBJ1-2; D uncertain. This CDR3 comprises 12 residues. Per germline, CDR1 SEHNR and CDR2 FQNEAQ (reference sequence). The V end lost 7 bases, the J end lost 9 bases, and 15 bases lay between the germline ends. The CDR3 is CASIKAGYSYTF. In nucleotides, the CDR3 is TGTGCCAGCATCAAAGCGGGGTATAGCTACACCTTC.

This chain links TRBV15 with TRBJ2-7, with unresolved D. The CDR3 totals 16 residues. V was trimmed by 3 bases and J by 3 bases, leaving 18 bases between them. Germline V lookup: CDR1 LNHNV, CDR2 YYDKDF (reference sequence). The CDR3 reads CATSRGLSSTSYEQYF. CDR3 bases: TGTGCCACCAGCAGGGGCCTTAGCAGTACGAGCTACGAGCAGTACTTC. The variable domain in full, with the rest retrieved from reference TRBV15 and TRBJ2-7, is DAMVIQNPRYQVTQFGKPVTLSCSQTLNHNVMYWYQQKSSQAPKLLFHYYDKDFNNEADTPDNFQSRRPNTSFCFLDIRSPGLGDTAMYLCATSRGLSSTSYEQYFGPGTRLTVT.

This clonotype was observed a handful of times. The gene calls are TRBV10-1 and TRBJ1-1; no clear D. Germline V gene lookup returns CDR1 WNHNN and CDR2 SYGVQD (reference sequence). V was cut by 3 bases and J by 1 base, with 9 bases left in between. The CDR3 is made up of 14 amino acids. The CDR3 DNA sequence: TGCGCCAGCAGTGAATCTCGGTCGAACACTGAAGCTTTCTTT. The encoded protein is CASSESRSNTEAFF.